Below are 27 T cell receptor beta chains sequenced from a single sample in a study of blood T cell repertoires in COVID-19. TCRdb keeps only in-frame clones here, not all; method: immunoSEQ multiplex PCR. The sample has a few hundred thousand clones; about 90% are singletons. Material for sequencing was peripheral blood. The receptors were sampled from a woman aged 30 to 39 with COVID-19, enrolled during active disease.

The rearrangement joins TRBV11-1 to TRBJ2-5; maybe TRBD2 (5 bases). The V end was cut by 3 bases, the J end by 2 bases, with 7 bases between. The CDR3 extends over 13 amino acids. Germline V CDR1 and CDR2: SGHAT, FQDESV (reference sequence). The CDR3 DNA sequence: TGTGCCAGCAGCTTCACTAGGCAAGAGACCCAGTACTTC. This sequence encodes CASSFTRQETQYF.

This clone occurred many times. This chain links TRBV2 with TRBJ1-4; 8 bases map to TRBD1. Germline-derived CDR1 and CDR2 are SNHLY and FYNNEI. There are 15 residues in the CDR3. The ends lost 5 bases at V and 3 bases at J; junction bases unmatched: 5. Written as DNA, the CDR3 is TGTGCCAGCAGTCCCGACAGGGGCCCTAATGAAAAACTGTTTTTT. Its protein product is CASSPDRGPNEKLFF.

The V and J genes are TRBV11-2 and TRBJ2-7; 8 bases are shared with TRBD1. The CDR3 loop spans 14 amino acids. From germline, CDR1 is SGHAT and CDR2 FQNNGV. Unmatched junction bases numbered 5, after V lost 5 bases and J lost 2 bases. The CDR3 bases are TGTGCCAGCAGCCCCACGACAGGGGCCTACGAGCAGTACTTC. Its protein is CASSPTTGAYEQYF.

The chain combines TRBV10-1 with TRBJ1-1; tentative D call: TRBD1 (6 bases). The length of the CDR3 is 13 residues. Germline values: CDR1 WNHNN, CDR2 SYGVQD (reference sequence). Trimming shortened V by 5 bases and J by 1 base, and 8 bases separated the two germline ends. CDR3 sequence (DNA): TGCGCCAGCAGTCGGGACAAGAACACTGAAGCTTTCTTT. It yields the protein CASSRDKNTEAFF.

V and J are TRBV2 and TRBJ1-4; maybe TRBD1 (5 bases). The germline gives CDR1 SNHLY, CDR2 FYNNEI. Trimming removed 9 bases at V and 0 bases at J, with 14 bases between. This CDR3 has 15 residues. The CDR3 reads CASRARVSTNEKLFF. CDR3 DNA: TGTGCCAGTCGAGCCAGGGTATCAACTAATGAAAAACTGTTTTTT.

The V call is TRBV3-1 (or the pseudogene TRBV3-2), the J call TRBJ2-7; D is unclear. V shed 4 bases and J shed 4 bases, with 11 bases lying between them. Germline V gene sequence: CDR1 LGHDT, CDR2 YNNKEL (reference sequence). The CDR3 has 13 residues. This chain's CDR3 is CASSRARLYEQYF. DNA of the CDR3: TGTGCCAGCAGCCGCGCCCGTTTATACGAGCAGTACTTC.

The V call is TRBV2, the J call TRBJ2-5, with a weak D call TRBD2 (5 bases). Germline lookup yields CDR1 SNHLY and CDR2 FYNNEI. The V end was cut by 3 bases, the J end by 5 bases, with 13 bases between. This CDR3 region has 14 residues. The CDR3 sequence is CASSDERARETQYF. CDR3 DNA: TGTGCCAGCAGTGATGAGAGGGCTAGGGAGACCCAGTACTTC.

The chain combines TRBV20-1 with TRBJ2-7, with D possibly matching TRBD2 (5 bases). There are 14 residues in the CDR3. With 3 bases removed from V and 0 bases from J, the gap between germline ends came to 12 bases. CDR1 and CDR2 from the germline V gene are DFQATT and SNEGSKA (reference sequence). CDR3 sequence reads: CSASNPGSSYEQYF. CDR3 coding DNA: TGCAGTGCTAGTAACCCGGGGAGCTCCTACGAGCAGTACTTC.

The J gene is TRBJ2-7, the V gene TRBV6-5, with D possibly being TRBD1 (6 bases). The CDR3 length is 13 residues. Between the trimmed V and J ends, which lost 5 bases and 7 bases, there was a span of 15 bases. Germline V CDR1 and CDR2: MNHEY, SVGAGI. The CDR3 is CASSPRSQGEQYF. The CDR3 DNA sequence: TGTGCCAGCAGTCCGCGGTCGCAGGGGGAGCAGTACTTC.

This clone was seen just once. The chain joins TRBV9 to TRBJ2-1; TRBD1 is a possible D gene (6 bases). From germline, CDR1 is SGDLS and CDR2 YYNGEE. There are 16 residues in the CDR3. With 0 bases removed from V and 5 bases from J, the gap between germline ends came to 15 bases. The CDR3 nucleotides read TGTGCCAGCAGCGTAGAGACAGGTTATTATCACAATGAGCAGTTCTTC. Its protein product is CASSVETGYYHNEQFF.

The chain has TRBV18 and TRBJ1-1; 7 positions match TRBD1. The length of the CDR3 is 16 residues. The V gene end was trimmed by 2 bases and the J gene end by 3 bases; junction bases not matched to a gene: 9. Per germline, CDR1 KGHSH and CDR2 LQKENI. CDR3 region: CASSPLQGRSDTEAFF. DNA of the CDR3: TGTGCCAGCTCACCATTACAGGGGAGGTCGGACACTGAAGCTTTCTTT. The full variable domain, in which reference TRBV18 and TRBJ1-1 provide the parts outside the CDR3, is NAGVMQNPRHLVRRRGQEARLRCSPMKGHSHVYWYRQLPEEGLKFMVYLQKENIIDESGMPKERFSAEFPKEGPSILRIQQVVRGDSAAYFCASSPLQGRSDTEAFFGQGTRLTVV.

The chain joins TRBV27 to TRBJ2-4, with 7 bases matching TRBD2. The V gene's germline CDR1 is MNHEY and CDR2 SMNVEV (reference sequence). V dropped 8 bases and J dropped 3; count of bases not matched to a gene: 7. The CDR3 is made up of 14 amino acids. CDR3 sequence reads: CASSIGGDKNIQYF. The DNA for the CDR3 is TGTGCCAGCTCAATTGGGGGGGACAAAAACATTCAGTACTTC.

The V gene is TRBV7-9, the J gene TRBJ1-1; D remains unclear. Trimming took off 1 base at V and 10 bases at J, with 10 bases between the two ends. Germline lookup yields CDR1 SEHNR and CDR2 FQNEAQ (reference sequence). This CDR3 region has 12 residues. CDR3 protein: CASSLDVARAFF. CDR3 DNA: TGTGCCAGCAGCTTAGATGTGGCTAGAGCTTTCTTT.

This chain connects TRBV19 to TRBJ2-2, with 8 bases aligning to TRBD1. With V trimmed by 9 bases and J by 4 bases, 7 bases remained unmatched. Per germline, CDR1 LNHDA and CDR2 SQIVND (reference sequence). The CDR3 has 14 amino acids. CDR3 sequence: CASTRGRPTGELFF. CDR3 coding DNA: TGTGCCAGCACCAGGGGGCGCCCCACCGGGGAGCTGTTTTTT.

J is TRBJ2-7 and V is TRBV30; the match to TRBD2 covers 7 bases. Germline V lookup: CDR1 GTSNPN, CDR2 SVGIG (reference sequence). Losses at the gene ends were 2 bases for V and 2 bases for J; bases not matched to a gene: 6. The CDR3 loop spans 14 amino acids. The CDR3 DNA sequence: TGTGCCTGGAGTCAAGGAGGGAGGGCCTACGAGCAGTACTTC. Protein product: CAWSQGGRAYEQYF.

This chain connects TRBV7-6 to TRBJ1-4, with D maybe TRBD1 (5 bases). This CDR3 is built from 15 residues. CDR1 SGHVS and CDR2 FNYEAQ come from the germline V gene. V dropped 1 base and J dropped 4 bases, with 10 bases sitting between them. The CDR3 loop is CASSLGGEGNEKLFF. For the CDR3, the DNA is TGTGCCAGCAGCTTAGGAGGGGAGGGTAATGAAAAACTGTTTTTT.

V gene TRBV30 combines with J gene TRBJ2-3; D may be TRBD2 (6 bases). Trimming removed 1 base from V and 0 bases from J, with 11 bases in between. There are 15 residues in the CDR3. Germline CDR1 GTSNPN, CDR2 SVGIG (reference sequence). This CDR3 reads CAWSALATSTDTQYF. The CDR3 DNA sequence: TGTGCCTGGAGTGCTCTAGCGACAAGCACAGATACGCAGTATTTT.

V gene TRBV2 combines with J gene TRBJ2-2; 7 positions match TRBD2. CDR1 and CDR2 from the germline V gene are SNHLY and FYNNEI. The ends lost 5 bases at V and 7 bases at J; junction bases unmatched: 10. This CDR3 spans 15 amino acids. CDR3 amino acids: CASSLGREFDGELFF. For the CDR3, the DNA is TGTGCCAGCAGTCTCGGGCGGGAGTTCGACGGGGAGCTGTTTTTT.

For the CDR3, the DNA is TGTGCCACCAGTGATTCCGGGACAGGGGGTGTCGATGAGCAGTTCTTC. It codes for CATSDSGTGGVDEQFF. J is TRBJ2-1 and V is TRBV24-1; 11 positions agree with TRBD1. CDR1 and CDR2 from the germline V gene are KGHDR and SFDVKD. The CDR3 spans 16 residues. Losses at the gene ends were 2 bases for V and 8 bases for J; bases not matched to a gene: 7.

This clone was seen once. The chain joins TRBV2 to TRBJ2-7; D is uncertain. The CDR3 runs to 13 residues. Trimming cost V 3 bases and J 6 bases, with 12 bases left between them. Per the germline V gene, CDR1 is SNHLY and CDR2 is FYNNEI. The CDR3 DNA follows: TGTGCCAGCAGTGAGCTGGGCGTAGGCGAGCAGTACTTC. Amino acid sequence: CASSELGVGEQYF.

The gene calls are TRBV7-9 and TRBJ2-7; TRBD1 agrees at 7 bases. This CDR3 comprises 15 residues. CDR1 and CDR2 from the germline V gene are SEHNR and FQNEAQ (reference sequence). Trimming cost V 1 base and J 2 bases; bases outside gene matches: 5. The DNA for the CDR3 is TGTGCCAGCAGCTTAGTGGGGGACAGTACCTACGAGCAGTACTTC. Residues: CASSLVGDSTYEQYF.

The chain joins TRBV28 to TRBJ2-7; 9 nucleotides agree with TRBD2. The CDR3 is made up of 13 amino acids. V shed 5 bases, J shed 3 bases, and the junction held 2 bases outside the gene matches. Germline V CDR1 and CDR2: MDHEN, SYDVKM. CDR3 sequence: CASSGSGSYEQYF. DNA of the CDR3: TGTGCCAGCAGTGGTAGCGGGAGCTACGAGCAGTACTTC.

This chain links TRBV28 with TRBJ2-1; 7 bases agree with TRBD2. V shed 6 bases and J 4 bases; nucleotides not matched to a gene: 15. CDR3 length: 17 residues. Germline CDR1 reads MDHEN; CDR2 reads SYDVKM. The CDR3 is CASRFQLALGVYNEQFF. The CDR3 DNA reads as TGTGCCAGCAGGTTCCAACTAGCGCTGGGTGTTTACAATGAGCAGTTCTTC.

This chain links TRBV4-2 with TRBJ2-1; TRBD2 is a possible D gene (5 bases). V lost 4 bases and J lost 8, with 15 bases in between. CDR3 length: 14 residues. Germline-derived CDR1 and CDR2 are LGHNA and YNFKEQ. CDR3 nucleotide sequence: TGTGCCAGCAGCCTGTTCGCTAGCAGCGATGAGCAGTTCTTC. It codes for CASSLFASSDEQFF.

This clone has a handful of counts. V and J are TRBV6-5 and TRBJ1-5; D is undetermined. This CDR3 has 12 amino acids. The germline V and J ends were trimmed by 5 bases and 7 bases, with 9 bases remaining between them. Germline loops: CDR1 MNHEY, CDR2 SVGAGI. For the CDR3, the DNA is TGTGCCAGCAGTCGGCCGGGGCAGCCCCAGCATTTT. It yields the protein CASSRPGQPQHF.

In DNA, the CDR3 is TGTGCCAGCAGCTCGAACAGGGGAGCCTACGAGCAGTACTTC. Translating it yields CASSSNRGAYEQYF. The chain is built from TRBV7-9 and TRBJ2-7; 7 bases line up with TRBD1. From germline, CDR1 is SEHNR and CDR2 FQNEAQ (reference sequence). The V and J ends lost 4 bases and 2 bases, in that order; junction bases with no gene match: 5. The CDR3 is made up of 14 amino acids.

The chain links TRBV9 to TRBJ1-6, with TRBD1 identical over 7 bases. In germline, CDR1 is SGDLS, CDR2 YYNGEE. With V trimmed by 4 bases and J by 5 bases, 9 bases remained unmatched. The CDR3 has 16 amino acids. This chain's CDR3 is CASSPQWTGDNSPLHF. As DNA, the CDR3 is TGTGCCAGCAGCCCCCAATGGACAGGAGATAATTCACCCCTCCACTTT.